This TCR beta chain appears in the sequencing data of a study of blood T cell repertoires in COVID-19. The CDR3 sequence is 19 residues long. Trimming pared 2 bases from V and 5 bases from J, leaving 27 bases between. The germline CDR1 and CDR2 sequences are LGHDT and YNNKEL (reference sequence). Sequencing used immunoSEQ multiplex PCR; TCRdb keeps in-frame clones, though not all of them. The sample yields fewer than 350,000 clones, 70% to 90% seen once. Material: PBMCs or T cells enriched from blood (not recorded which). This chain joins TRBV3-1 (or the pseudogene TRBV3-2) and TRBJ1-2; D remains unclear. The TCR originated in a woman aged 25 to 39 who had recovered from COVID-19. CDR3: CASSQRLKSWGAGGYGYTF. The CDR3 bases are TGTGCCAGCAGCCAACGTTTGAAATCTTGGGGAGCGGGAGGTTATGGCTACACCTTC.